The present entry profiles one TCR beta chain with its context. CDR1 SGHDT and CDR2 YYEEEE come from the germline V gene. Trimming removed 5 bases at V and 3 bases at J, with 20 bases between. This CDR3 has 17 amino acids. Here immunoSEQ multiplex PCR was the method, and the copy in TCRdb shows in-frame clones only, minus some. The data contain about 120,000 clones, approximately 83% of them singletons. This specimen comes from a study of T cell responses to AZD1222 COVID-19 vaccine. The sequences come from peripheral blood, collected on day 0 of AZD1222 vaccination. This chain links TRBV5-6 with TRBJ2-2; D unclear. This receptor was taken from an adult in good health. This CDR3 is CASRPFSPRRYTGELFF. The CDR3 DNA follows: TGTGCCAGCAGACCCTTCTCCCCTCGAAGATACACCGGGGAGCTGTTTTTT.